This TCR beta chain was documented in a study of T cell repertoires in ileal Crohn's disease (dated by TCRdb to the late 2010s). For the study in its entirety: The median duration of disease was roughly eight years, and at the time of surgery about 35% of patients were active smokers. Running in parallel with the study was a multicentre cohort set up to find predictors of early endoscopic recurrence following ileocolonic resection. TCR repertoire analysis was performed in 45 to 65 Crohn's disease patients drawn from a prospective multicentre cohort. Every patient underwent surgery because of a complication, which was stricturing disease in approximately 61% of cases and penetrating disease in approximately 39%. Roughly half of the patients were given postoperative therapy, with under 12 receiving thiopurines and over 15 receiving anti-TNF agents. Endoscopic postoperative recurrence was defined by a Rutgeerts score above i0. A total of about 170 mucosal samples from around 50 patients were sequenced, with samples obtained at several locations on the surgical specimen and at postoperative endoscopy. What the authors observed across the whole study: Mucosal CD4 and CD8 T cells were sorted and sequenced only in a subgroup of patients, whose size was not stated. Patients who were active smokers at surgery had a significantly higher proportion of clonal expansions than non-smokers (around 24% vs 18%, p=0.02). More high-frequency clones were carried by sorted CD8 T cells than by CD4 T cells, suggesting that mucosal expansions were mainly CD8. Higher percentages of high-frequency clones at the time of surgery were linked to endoscopic recurrence, and every patient with clonality above 26.8% (18/57) had recurrence.

For commercial TCRB immunosequencing, approximately 460 nanograms of biopsy DNA were submitted for each sample. Adaptive Biotechnology amplified the CDR3 regions from genomic DNA with a two-step multiplex PCR designed to control amplification bias. Primers for every V and J gene segment were used in the first PCR, and barcodes and Illumina adapters were added in the second PCR. An Illumina instrument was used to sequence the CDR3 libraries. Per the original workflow: Analysis combined the vendor-provided pipelines with custom analysis of raw data in R/Bioconductor under R version 3.3.0. Clonality, which ranges from 0 to 1, was calculated as the inverse of the normalised Shannon entropy across all productive clones. High-frequency clones were defined as the share of the repertoire occupied by the top 100 clones, with only clones passing a 95% confidence test being retained. Repertoire diversity was measured with the Simpson index, and overlap between samples was measured with the Morisita-Horn index. The source is immuneACCESS, and TCRdb retained only in-frame sequences with V and J called. Part of the clones is not carried over; for the studies checked, unresolved V genes explain less than half of this, and the remainder is unexplained. V and J calls and clone size follow that table, whereas D and trimming were derived from the DNA. The sample has approximately 5,000 clones on record, 81% of them singletons. The ten largest make up 5.5% to 7.5% of the sample.

About this clone: The antigen this receptor binds is unknown. It has no much larger one-base neighbor in the sample; base qualities were not kept.

Adults with ileal or ileocolonic Crohn's disease for whom ileocolonic resection was indicated were considered eligible. Whole ileal mucosal biopsies were kept frozen at -80 degrees C prior to DNA extraction. Genomic DNA was extracted from frozen whole biopsies using a TRizol-based method and was quantified with a NanoDrop 2000 spectrophotometer. From the cysteine up to the phenylalanine, the CDR3 has a length of 13 residues. Of all the DNA, just the CDR3 is kept, 39 bases in frame from base 1. Trimming takes 4 bases off V and 6 bases off J; junction bases not matched to a gene: 4. CDR1 and CDR2 (LNHNV, YYDKDF) derive from the germline V gene (reference sequence).

The receptor's source is an adult with Crohn's disease. Rearrangement joined TRBV15 to TRBJ2-7; TRBD1 aligns with 9 central bases. The sequencing sample was made of ileal tissue. CDR3 protein: CATSKNRGLEQYF. The DNA reads TGTGCCACCAGCAAAAACAGGGGGCTCGAGCAGTACTTC.